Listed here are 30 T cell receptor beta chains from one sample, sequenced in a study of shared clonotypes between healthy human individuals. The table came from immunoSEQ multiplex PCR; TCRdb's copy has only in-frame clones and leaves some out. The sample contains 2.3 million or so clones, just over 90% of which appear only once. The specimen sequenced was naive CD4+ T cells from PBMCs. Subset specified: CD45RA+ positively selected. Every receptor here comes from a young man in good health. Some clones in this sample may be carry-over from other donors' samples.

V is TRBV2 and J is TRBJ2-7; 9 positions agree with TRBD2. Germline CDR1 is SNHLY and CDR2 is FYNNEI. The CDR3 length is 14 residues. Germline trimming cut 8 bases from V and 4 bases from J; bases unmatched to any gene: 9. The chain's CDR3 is CASSISGSTYEQYF. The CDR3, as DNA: TGTGCCAGCTCCATTAGCGGGAGTACGTACGAGCAGTACTTC. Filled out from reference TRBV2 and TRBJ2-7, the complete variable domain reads EPEVTQTPSHQVTQMGQEVILRCVPISNHLYFYWYRQILGQKVEFLVSFYNNEISEKSEIFDDQFSVERPDGSNFTLKIRSTKLEDSAMYFCASSISGSTYEQYFGPGTRLTVT.

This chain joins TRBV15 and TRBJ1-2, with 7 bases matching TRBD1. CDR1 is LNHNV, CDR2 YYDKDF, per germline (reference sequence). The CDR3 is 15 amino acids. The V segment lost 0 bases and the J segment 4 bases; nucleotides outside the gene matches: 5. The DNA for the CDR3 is TGTGCCACCAGCAGAGAAATACGGGACAGCTATGGCTACACCTTC. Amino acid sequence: CATSREIRDSYGYTF. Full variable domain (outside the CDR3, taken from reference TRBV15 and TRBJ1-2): DAMVIQNPRYQVTQFGKPVTLSCSQTLNHNVMYWYQQKSSQAPKLLFHYYDKDFNNEADTPDNFQSRRPNTSFCFLDIRSPGLGDTAMYLCATSREIRDSYGYTFGSGTRLTVV.

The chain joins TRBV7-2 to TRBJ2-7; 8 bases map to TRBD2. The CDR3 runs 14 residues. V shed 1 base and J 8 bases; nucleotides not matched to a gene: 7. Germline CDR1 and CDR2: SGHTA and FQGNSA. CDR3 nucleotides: TGTGCCAGCAGCTTAGTTTCGGCTAGCGGGCAGCAGTACTTC. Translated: CASSLVSASGQQYF.

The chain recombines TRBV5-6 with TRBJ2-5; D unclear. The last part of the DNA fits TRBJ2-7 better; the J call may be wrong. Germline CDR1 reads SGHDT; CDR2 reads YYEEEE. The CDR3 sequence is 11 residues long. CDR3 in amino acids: CASSLGGEQYF. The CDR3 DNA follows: TGTGCCAGCAGCTTGGGCGGCGAGCAGTACTTC.

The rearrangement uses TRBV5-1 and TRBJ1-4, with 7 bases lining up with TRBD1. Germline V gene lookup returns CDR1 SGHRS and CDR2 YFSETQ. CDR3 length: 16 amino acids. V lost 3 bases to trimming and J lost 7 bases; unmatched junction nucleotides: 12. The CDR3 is CASSSTSGGVGEKLFF. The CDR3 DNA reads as TGCGCCAGCAGCTCGACTTCAGGGGGAGTGGGTGAAAAACTGTTTTTT. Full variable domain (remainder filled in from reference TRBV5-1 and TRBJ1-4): KAGVTQTPRYLIKTRGQQVTLSCSPISGHRSVSWYQQTPGQGLQFLFEYFSETQRNKGNFPGRFSGRQFSNSRSEMNVSTLELGDSALYLCASSSTSGGVGEKLFFGSGTQLSVL.

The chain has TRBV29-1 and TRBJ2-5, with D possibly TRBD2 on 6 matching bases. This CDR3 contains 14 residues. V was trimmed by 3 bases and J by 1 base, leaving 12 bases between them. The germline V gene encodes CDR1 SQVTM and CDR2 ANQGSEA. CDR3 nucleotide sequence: TGCAGCGTTGACAACCGGGGGTCCCAAGAGACCCAGTACTTC. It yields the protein CSVDNRGSQETQYF.

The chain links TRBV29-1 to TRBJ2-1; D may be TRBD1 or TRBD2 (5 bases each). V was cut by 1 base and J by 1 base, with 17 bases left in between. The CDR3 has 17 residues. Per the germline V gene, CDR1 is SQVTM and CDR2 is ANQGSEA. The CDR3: CSVEVGPSLASYNEQFF. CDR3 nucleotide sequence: TGCAGCGTTGAAGTGGGACCTTCCCTGGCGTCCTACAATGAGCAGTTCTTC.

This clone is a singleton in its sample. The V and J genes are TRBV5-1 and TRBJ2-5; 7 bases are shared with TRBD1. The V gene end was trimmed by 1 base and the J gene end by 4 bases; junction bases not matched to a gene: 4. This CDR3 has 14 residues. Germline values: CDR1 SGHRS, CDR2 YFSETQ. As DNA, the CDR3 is TGCGCCAGCAGCTTGTTATCAGGGGGAGAGACCCAGTACTTC. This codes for CASSLLSGGETQYF.

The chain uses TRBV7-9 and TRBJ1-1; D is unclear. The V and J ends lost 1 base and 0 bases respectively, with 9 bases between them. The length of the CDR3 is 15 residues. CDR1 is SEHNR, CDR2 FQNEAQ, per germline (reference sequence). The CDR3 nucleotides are TGTGCCAGCAGCTTAGGTTCGGTGATGAACACTGAAGCTTTCTTT. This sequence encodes CASSLGSVMNTEAFF.

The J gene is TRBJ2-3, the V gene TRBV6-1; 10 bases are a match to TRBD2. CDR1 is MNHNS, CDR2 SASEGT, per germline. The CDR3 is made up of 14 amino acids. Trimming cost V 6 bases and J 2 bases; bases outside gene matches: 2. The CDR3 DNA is TGTGCCAGCAGCGGACTAGCGGTCACAGATACGCAGTATTTT. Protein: CASSGLAVTDTQYF.

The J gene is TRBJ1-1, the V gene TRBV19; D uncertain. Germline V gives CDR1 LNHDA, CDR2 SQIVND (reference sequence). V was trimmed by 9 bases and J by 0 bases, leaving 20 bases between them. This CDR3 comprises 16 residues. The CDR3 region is CASSQGFGILNTEAFF. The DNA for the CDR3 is TGTGCCAGCAGCCAAGGGTTTGGTATTCTGAACACTGAAGCTTTCTTT.

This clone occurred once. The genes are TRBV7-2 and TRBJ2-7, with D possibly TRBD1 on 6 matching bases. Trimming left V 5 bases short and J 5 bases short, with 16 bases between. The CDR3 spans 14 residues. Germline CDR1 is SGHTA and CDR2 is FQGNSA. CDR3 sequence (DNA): TGTGCCAGCAGCCTAAGAACAGGGTCCCACGAGCAGTACTTC. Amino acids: CASSLRTGSHEQYF.

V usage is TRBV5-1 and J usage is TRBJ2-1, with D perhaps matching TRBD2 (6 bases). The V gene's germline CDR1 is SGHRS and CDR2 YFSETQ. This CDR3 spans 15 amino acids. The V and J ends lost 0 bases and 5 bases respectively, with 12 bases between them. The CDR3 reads CASSLVHREDNEQFF. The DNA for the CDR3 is TGCGCCAGCAGCTTGGTCCATAGGGAGGACAATGAGCAGTTCTTC.

In DNA form, the CDR3 reads TGCAGCGTTTTCACCGGAACTAGCGGGAGTTACAATGAGCAGTTCTTC. Residues: CSVFTGTSGSYNEQFF. The V and J genes are TRBV29-1 and TRBJ2-1; 11 bases are shared with TRBD2. V shed 5 bases and J 4 bases; nucleotides not matched to a gene: 10. This CDR3 comprises 16 residues. The germline V gene encodes CDR1 SQVTM and CDR2 ANQGSEA.

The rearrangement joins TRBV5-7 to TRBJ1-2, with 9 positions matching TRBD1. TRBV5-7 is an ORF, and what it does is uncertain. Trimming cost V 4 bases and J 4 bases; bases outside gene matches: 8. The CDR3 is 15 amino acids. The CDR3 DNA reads TGTGCCAGCAGCCAGGGACAGGGCTTCTTCTATGGCTACACCTTC. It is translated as CASSQGQGFFYGYTF.

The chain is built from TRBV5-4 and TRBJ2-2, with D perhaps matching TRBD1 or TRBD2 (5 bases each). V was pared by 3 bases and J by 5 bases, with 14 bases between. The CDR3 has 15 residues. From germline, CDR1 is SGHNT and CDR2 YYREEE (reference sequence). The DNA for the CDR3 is TGTGCCAGCAGCTACGGGACGCAGCGAACCGGGGAGCTGTTTTTT. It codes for CASSYGTQRTGELFF. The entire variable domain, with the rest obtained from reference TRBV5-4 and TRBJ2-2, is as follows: ETGVTQSPTHLIKTRGQQVTLRCSSQSGHNTVSWYQQALGQGPQFIFQYYREEENGRGNFPPRFSGLQFPNYSSELNVNALELDDSALYLCASSYGTQRTGELFFGEGSRLTVL.

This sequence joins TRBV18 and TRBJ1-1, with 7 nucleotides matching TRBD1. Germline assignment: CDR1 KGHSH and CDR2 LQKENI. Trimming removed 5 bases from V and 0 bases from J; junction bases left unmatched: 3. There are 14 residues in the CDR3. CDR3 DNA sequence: TGTGCCAGCTCAGCCGGGACAGTGAACACTGAAGCTTTCTTT. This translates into CASSAGTVNTEAFF.

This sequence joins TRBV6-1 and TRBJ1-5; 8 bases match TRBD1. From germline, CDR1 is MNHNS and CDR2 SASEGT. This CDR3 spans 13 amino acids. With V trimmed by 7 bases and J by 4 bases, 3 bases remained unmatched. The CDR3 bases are TGTGCCAGCACCCGACAGGGGAATCAGCCCCAGCATTTT. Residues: CASTRQGNQPQHF.

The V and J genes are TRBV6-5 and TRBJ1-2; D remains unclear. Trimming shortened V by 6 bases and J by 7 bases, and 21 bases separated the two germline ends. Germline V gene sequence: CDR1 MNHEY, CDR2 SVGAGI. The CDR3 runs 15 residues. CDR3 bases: TGTGCCAGCAGCCTAACATCCCGGATCAAGGGTGGCTACACCTTC. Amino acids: CASSLTSRIKGGYTF.

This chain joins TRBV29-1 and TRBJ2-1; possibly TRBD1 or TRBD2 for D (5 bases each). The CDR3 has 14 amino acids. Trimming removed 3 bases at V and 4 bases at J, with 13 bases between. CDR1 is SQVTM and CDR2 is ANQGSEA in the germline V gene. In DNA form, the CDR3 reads TGCAGCGTTGAGGGAAGCTGGGGGTACAATGAGCAGTTCTTC. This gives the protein CSVEGSWGYNEQFF.

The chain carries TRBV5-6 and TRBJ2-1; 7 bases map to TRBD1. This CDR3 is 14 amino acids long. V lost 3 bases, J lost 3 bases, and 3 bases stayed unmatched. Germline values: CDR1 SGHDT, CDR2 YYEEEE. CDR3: CASSSRQGYNEQFF. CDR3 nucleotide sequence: TGTGCCAGCAGCTCGAGACAGGGCTACAATGAGCAGTTCTTC.

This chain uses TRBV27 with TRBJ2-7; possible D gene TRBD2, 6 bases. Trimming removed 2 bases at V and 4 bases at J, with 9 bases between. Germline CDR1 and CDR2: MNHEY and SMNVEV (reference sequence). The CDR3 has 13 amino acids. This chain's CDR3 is CASSLRERYEQYF. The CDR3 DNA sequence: TGTGCCAGCAGTTTACGGGAGCGGTACGAGCAGTACTTC.

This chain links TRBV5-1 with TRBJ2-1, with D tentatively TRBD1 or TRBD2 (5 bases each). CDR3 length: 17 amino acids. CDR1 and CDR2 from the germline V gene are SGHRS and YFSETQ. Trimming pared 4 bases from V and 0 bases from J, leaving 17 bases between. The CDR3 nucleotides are TGCGCCAGCAGCCGTGAAGGGACGGCGAGCTCCTACAATGAGCAGTTCTTC. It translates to CASSREGTASSYNEQFF.

The DNA for the CDR3 is TGCGCCAGCAGCTTGGGGCCGGGTTTCAATCAGCCCCAGCATTTT. Encoded protein: CASSLGPGFNQPQHF. The rearrangement joins TRBV5-1 to TRBJ1-5; D unresolved. This CDR3 contains 15 residues. Germline V lookup: CDR1 SGHRS, CDR2 YFSETQ. Trimming took 0 bases from V and 3 from J, leaving 10 bases between them. Variable domain in full (rest from reference TRBV5-1 and TRBJ1-5): KAGVTQTPRYLIKTRGQQVTLSCSPISGHRSVSWYQQTPGQGLQFLFEYFSETQRNKGNFPGRFSGRQFSNSRSEMNVSTLELGDSALYLCASSLGPGFNQPQHFGDGTRLSIL.

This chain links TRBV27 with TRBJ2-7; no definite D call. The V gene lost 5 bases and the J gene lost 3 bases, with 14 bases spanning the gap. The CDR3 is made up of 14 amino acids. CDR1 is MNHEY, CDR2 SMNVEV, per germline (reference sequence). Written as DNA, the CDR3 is TGTGCCAGCAGTCGAGGAATTGGTTACTACGAGCAGTACTTC. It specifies CASSRGIGYYEQYF.

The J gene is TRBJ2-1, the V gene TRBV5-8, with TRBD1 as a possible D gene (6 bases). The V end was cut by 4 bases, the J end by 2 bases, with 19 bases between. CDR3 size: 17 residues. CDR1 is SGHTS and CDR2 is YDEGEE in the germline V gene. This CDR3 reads CASSVMTGKNAYNEQFF. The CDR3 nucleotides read TGTGCCAGCAGCGTGATGACAGGAAAAAATGCCTACAATGAGCAGTTCTTC.

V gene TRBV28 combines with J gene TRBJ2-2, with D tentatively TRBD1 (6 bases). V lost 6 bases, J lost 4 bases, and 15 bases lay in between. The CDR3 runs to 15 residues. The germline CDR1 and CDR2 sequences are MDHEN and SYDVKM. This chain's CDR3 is CASSGGGQPTGELFF. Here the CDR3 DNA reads TGTGCCAGCAGCGGCGGCGGACAGCCCACCGGGGAGCTGTTTTTT.

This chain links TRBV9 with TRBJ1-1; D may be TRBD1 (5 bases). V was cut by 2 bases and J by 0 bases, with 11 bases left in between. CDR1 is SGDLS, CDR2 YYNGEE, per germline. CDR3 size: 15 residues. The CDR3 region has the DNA TGTGCCAGCAGCGTTGGGGCGGGCCTGAACACTGAAGCTTTCTTT. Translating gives CASSVGAGLNTEAFF.

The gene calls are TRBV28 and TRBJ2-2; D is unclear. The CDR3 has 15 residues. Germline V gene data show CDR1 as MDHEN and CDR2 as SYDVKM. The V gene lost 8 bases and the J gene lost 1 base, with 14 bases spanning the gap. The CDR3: CASRRAQGNTGELFF. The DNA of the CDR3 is TGTGCCAGCCGTAGGGCGCAAGGGAACACCGGGGAGCTGTTTTTT. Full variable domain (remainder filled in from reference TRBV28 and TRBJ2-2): DVKVTQSSRYLVKRTGEKVFLECVQDMDHENMFWYRQDPGLGLRLIYFSYDVKMKEKGDIPEGYSVSREKKERFSLILESASTNQTSMYLCASRRAQGNTGELFFGEGSRLTVL.

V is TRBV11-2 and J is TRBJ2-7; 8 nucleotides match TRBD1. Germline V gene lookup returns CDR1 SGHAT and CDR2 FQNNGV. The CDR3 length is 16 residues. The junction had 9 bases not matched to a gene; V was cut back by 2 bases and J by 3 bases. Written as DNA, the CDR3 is TGTGCCAGCAGCTTACTCACCGGGACAGGCATCTACGAGCAGTACTTC. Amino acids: CASSLLTGTGIYEQYF. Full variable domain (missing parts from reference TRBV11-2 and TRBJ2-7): EAGVAQSPRYKIIEKRQSVAFWCNPISGHATLYWYQQILGQGPKLLIQFQNNGVVDDSQLPKDRFSAERLKGVDSTLKIQPAKLEDSAVYLCASSLLTGTGIYEQYFGPGTRLTVT.